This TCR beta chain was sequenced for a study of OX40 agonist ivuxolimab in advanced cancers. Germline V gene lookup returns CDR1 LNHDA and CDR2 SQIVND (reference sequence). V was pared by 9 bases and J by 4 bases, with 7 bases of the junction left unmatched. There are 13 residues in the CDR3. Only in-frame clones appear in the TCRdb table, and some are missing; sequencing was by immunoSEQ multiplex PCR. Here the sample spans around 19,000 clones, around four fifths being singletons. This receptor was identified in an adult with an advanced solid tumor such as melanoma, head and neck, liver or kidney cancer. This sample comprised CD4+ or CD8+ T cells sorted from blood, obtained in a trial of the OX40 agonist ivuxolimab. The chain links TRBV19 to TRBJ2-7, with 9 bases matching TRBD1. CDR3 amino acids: CASEQGAGYEQYF. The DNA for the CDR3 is TGTGCCAGCGAACAGGGGGCGGGATACGAGCAGTACTTC.